Listed below are T cell receptor beta chains from one sample, sequenced in a study of shared clonotypes between healthy human individuals. Generated by immunoSEQ multiplex PCR, the TCRdb table keeps only in-frame clones and is missing some. The sample gives some 380,000 clones, 96% of which show up once; 0.32% is in the top ten. Sequencing used memory CD8+ T cells sorted from blood. The receptors derive from a man aged 30 to 45 in good health. CDR3s include the opening cysteine and the closing phenylalanine or tryptophan. A D gene is named only where the DNA matches it firmly. Rows give clone size only sometimes, using once, few, many, or a class for an expanded clone.

clone_size d_call j_call v_call cdr3_aa cdr3_nt
NA NA TRBJ2-1 TRBV4-1 CASSHPVGGSYNEQFF TGCGCCAGCAGCCACCCCGTCGGGGGTTCCTACAATGAGCAGTTCTTC
NA TRBD1 TRBJ1-1 TRBV5-5 CASSLFGQGVTEAFF TGTGCCAGCAGCTTGTTCGGGCAGGGGGTGACTGAAGCTTTCTTT
once TRBD1 TRBJ1-5 TRBV30 CAWMPGQGLSNQPQHF TGTGCCTGGATGCCCGGACAGGGCCTAAGCAATCAGCCCCAGCATTTT
NA TRBD1 TRBJ2-2 TRBV5-1 CASSYDRGRTGELFF TGCGCCAGCAGCTATGACAGGGGGCGCACCGGGGAGCTGTTTTTT
NA TRBD1 TRBJ2-5 TRBV6-6 CASKIDRDQETQYF TGTGCCAGCAAAATTGACAGGGACCAAGAGACCCAGTACTTC
NA TRBD2 TRBJ2-5 TRBV9 CASKGVQRESRTQYF TGTGCCAGCAAAGGTGTCCAGCGGGAATCAAGGACCCAGTACTTC
NA NA TRBJ2-3 TRBV5-4 CASSDRGRLAGGDTQYF TGTGCCAGCAGTGACAGGGGGCGCCTAGCGGGAGGAGATACGCAGTATTTT
NA NA TRBJ2-7 TRBV6-6 CASSMSSYEQYF TGTGCCAGCAGTATGAGCTCCTACGAGCAGTACTTC
once NA TRBJ1-2 TRBV5-5 CASSLGQPVYGYTF TGTGCCAGCAGCTTGGGACAGCCAGTCTATGGCTACACCTTC
NA NA TRBJ2-7 TRBV7-2 CASSLYEQYF TGTGCCAGCAGCTTATACGAGCAGTACTTC
NA NA TRBJ2-7 TRBV19 CASSIEGGEQYF TGTGCCAGTAGTATCGAGGGAGGCGAGCAGTACTTC
NA NA TRBJ2-1 TRBV7-2 CASGSRQFF TGTGCCAGCGGTAGCAGGCAGTTCTTC
NA NA TRBJ2-7 TRBV7-2 CASSLVVSSYDEQYF TGTGCCAGCAGCTTAGTCGTCAGCTCCTACGACGAGCAGTACTTC
NA NA TRBJ2-4 TRBV11-2 CASSLGQGNIQYF TGTGCCAGCAGCTTAGGCCAGGGGAACATTCAGTACTTC
NA TRBD2 TRBJ2-2 TRBV9 CASSVGLAGNTGELFF TGTGCCAGCAGCGTAGGGCTAGCGGGGAACACCGGGGAGCTGTTTTTT
once TRBD2 TRBJ2-3 TRBV5-1 CASSSGRGPGSTDTQYF TGCGCCAGCAGCTCCGGGAGGGGCCCTGGGTCCACAGATACGCAGTATTTT
NA TRBD2 TRBJ2-2 TRBV9 CASSDGTSVMRDTGELFF TGTGCCAGCAGCGACGGGACTAGCGTCATGAGAGACACCGGGGAGCTGTTTTTT
NA NA TRBJ2-6 TRBV7-2 CASSFPGAGANVLTF TGTGCCAGCAGCTTCCCGGGAGCTGGGGCCAACGTCCTGACTTTC
NA NA TRBJ1-4 TRBV9 CASSSRDFATNEKLFF TGTGCCAGCAGCTCCCGGGACTTCGCAACTAATGAAAAACTGTTTTTT
NA NA TRBJ2-5 TRBV6-1 CASSVPRSPGETQYF TGTGCCAGCAGTGTTCCCCGATCACCGGGAGAGACCCAGTACTTC
NA NA TRBJ2-5 TRBV11-2 CASSQTIGRETQYF TGTGCCAGCAGTCAAACGATAGGGAGGGAGACCCAGTACTTC
NA NA TRBJ2-1 TRBV10-1 CASSEGNSYNEQFF TGCGCCAGCAGTGAAGGGAATTCCTACAATGAGCAGTTCTTC
NA NA TRBJ2-7 TRBV28 CASSSRGSYEQYF TGTGCCAGCAGTTCGCGGGGTTCCTACGAGCAGTACTTC
NA TRBD1 TRBJ2-1 TRBV30 CAWSPIRDRVYNEQFF TGTGCCTGGTCCCCCATCCGGGACAGGGTTTACAATGAGCAGTTCTTC
once TRBD1 TRBJ1-5 TRBV19 CASSLIQGMGNQPQHF TGTGCCAGTAGTCTAATACAGGGGATGGGCAATCAGCCCCAGCATTTT